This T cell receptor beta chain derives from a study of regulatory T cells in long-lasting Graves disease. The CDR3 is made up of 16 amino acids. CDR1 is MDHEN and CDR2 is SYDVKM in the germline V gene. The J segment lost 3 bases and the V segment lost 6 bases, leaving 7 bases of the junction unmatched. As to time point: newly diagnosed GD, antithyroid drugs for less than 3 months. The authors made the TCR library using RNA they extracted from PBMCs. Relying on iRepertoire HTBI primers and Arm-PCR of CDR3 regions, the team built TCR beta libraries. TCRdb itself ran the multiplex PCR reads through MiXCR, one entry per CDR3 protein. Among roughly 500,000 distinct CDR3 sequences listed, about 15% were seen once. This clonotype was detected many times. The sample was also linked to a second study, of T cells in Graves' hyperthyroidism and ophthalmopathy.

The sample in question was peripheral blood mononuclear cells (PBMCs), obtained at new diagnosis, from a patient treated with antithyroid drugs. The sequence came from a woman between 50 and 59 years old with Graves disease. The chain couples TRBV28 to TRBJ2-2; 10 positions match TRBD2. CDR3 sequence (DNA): TGTGCCAGCAGCCAAAGCGGGAGGGCCTACACCGGGGAGCTGTTTTTT. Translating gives CASSQSGRAYTGELFF.